This T cell receptor beta chain originates from a study of CD8+ T cells in alopecia areata. Study-level information: In an open-label trial, patients got 5 to 10 mg tofacitinib twice daily.

Study-wide results and limits: Many expanded lesional clones persisted in scalp and blood during tofacitinib. TCRs were shared less clearly across patients than in mice, possibly for HLA-related reasons.

This clone was detected once. What it binds is unknown. cDNA prepared by RNA extraction and subsequent reverse transcription served as the template for sequencing. Using immunoSEQ multiplex PCR, the repertoire was profiled, and TCRdb retains in-frame clones only, with some absent. The data contain 87,000 or so clones, around 71% of them seen just once; the ten biggest clones take up approximately 15%. V lost 5 bases to trimming and J lost 1 base; unmatched junction nucleotides: 3. This CDR3 contains 15 residues. Germline-derived CDR1 and CDR2 are MNHEY and SVGAGI. Treatment of the sample: oral pan-JAK inhibitor, 5-10 mg twice daily.

The receptor was isolated from a human donor with alopecia areata. The rearrangement uses TRBV6-5 and TRBJ2-5; 11 nucleotides align to TRBD2. Sequences were derived from CD8+ T cells sorted from blood, sampled at roughly week 45, from a patient treated with tofacitinib. CDR3 sequence (DNA): TGTGCCAGCAGTCCTAGCGGGGGGACCCAAGAGACCCAGTACTTC. Translated: CASSPSGGTQETQYF.